Presented here are 13 T cell receptor beta chains from one specimen sequenced in a study of T cells in Graves' hyperthyroidism and ophthalmopathy (dated by TCRdb to between 2019 and 2020). Libraries were prepared through multiplex PCR. The run used an Illumina HiSeq 2000. The TCR beta CDR3 regions were amplified from RNA transcripts. The TCR CDR3 was subjected to a first round of RT-PCR using the HTBI primer set and the Qiagen OneStep RT-PCR kit. Using fastp trimming at Q25 and MiXCR clonotype assembly, TCRdb reanalyzed the public sequencing data and kept in-frame beta chains. When rows share a CDR3 protein, they turn into one entry using the most common DNA and genes. The sample data list some 700,000 distinct CDR3 sequences, and 17% of these were observed just once. The top ten hold 15% to 19% of the sample. The specimen sequenced was blood. All receptors come from a man aged 45-60 years with Graves' hyperthyroidism.

This clonotype was counted at least ten times. The J gene is TRBJ2-1, the V gene TRBV10-3; 12 bases match TRBD2. Germline trimming cut 6 bases from V and 7 bases from J; bases unmatched to any gene: 7. Germline CDR1 reads ENHRY; CDR2 reads SYGVKD. The CDR3 consists of 15 residues. CDR3 DNA sequence: TGTGCCATCAGCCCTAGCGGGGGGGGCGGGAATGAGCAGTTCTTC. Translated: CAISPSGGGGNEQFF.

The rearrangement joins TRBV24-1 to TRBJ2-1; D is unresolved. The V gene lost 4 bases and the J gene lost 6 bases, with 12 bases spanning the gap. Looked up from germline, CDR1 is KGHDR and CDR2 is SFDVKD. This CDR3 is 14 amino acids long. The CDR3 loop is CATSEREGLNEQFF. The CDR3 region has the DNA TGTGCCACCAGTGAACGTGAAGGCCTCAATGAGCAGTTCTTC.

Ten or more counts support this clonotype. DNA for the CDR3: TGCGCCAGCAAGATAACTAGCGGGAACTCCTACGAGCAGTACTTC. It yields the protein CASKITSGNSYEQYF. This sequence joins TRBV5-1 and TRBJ2-7, with 10 bases that match TRBD2. The germline CDR1 and CDR2 sequences are SGHRS and YFSETQ. The CDR3 is 15 residues long. J lost 0 bases, V lost 6 bases, and 6 bases had no gene match.

CDR3 in amino acids: CASRVYHGTPYGYTF. CDR3 nucleotides: TGTGCCAGCCGAGTCTATCACGGGACACCCTATGGCTACACCTTC. The V and J genes are TRBV27 and TRBJ1-2, with D possibly TRBD1 on 6 matching bases. CDR3 length equals 15 residues. The V and J ends lost 8 bases and 4 bases respectively, with 20 bases between them. Germline CDR1 is MNHEY and CDR2 is SMNVEV (reference sequence).

V is TRBV6-5 and J is TRBJ2-2; D unresolved. Germline V gene sequence: CDR1 MNHEY, CDR2 SVGAGI. The CDR3 has 13 residues. Trimming removed 3 bases at V and 6 bases at J, with 8 bases between. In DNA, the CDR3 is TGTGCCAGCAGTTATTCACAGCCCGGGGAGCTGTTTTTT. Translating gives CASSYSQPGELFF.

The chain uses TRBV29-1 and TRBJ2-3; 7 bases align to TRBD1. The CDR3 loop spans 14 amino acids. Germline lookup yields CDR1 SQVTM and CDR2 ANQGSEA. The trim removed 4 bases at V and 0 bases at J, leaving 4 bases unmatched. CDR3 residues: CSVVGGTSTDTQYF. DNA of the CDR3: TGCAGCGTTGTAGGGGGCACAAGCACAGATACGCAGTATTTT.

The V gene is TRBV20-1, the J gene TRBJ2-3, with 7 nucleotides matching TRBD1. Trimming at V came to 8 bases and at J to 0 bases, leaving 11 bases not matched to a gene. The germline V gene encodes CDR1 DFQATT and CDR2 SNEGSKA (reference sequence). The length of the CDR3 is 15 residues. CDR3 region: CSPPGQRTSTDTQYF. In DNA form, the CDR3 reads TGCAGTCCCCCGGGACAGAGAACTAGCACAGATACGCAGTATTTT.

This chain uses TRBV5-5 with TRBJ2-1, with D tentatively TRBD1 or TRBD2 (5 bases each). Trimming cost V 3 bases and J 10 bases, with 11 bases left between them. CDR1 is SGHKS, CDR2 YYEKEE, per germline (reference sequence). The CDR3 length is 12 residues. CDR3 DNA: TGTGCCAGCAGCTGGGGACGAGGAGAGCAGTTCTTC. Protein sequence: CASSWGRGEQFF.

This clonotype was counted many times. V and J are TRBV11-2 and TRBJ2-7, with TRBD2 matching over 8 bases. This CDR3 has 14 amino acids. The V segment lost 5 bases and the J segment 4 bases; nucleotides outside the gene matches: 7. Germline values: CDR1 SGHAT, CDR2 FQNNGV. CDR3 sequence: CASSPLSGTYEQYF. In DNA, the CDR3 is TGTGCCAGCAGCCCCCTTAGCGGGACGTACGAGCAGTACTTC.

The sample holds a few counts of this clonotype. This rearrangement joins TRBV6-2 or TRBV6-3 to TRBJ2-2; weak D call: TRBD1 (6 bases). This CDR3 comprises 13 residues. Germline V gene lookup returns CDR1 MNHEY and CDR2 SVGEGT. V lost 5 bases to trimming and J lost 5 bases, with 9 bases between them. The CDR3: CASSTTGTGELFF. CDR3 bases: TGTGCCAGCAGTACCACAGGGACCGGGGAGCTGTTTTTT.

V usage is TRBV29-1 and J usage is TRBJ2-3; TRBD2 matches at 9 bases. In germline, CDR1 is SQVTM, CDR2 ANQGSEA. The V gene end was trimmed by 4 bases and the J gene end by 1 base; junction bases not matched to a gene: 3. The CDR3 spans 14 residues. DNA of the CDR3: TGCAGCGTTGGGCTAGCGGGACGCACAGATACGCAGTATTTT. Protein: CSVGLAGRTDTQYF.

This clonotype was counted between two and nine times. V gene TRBV24-1 combines with J gene TRBJ2-1, with 7 bases fitting TRBD2. After removal of 3 bases from V and 12 bases from J, the junction contained 13 bases not matched to a gene. The CDR3 covers 15 residues. Germline V lookup: CDR1 KGHDR, CDR2 SFDVKD. CDR3 bases: TGTGCCACCAGTGATCCTCGGGCGGGAGATCCGCGGCAGTTCTTC. Translation: CATSDPRAGDPRQFF.

About this clonotype itself: A much bigger clone sits one base away, suggesting this may be a read error. The chain uses TRBV20-1 and TRBJ2-1; 9 nucleotides agree with TRBD2. The germline gives CDR1 DFQATT, CDR2 SNEGSKA (reference sequence). CDR3 size: 15 residues. This CDR3 is CSARDLSSGIYEQLF. The CDR3 nucleotides are TGCAGTGCTAGAGATCTCTCTAGCGGGATCTATGAGCAGCTCTTC.